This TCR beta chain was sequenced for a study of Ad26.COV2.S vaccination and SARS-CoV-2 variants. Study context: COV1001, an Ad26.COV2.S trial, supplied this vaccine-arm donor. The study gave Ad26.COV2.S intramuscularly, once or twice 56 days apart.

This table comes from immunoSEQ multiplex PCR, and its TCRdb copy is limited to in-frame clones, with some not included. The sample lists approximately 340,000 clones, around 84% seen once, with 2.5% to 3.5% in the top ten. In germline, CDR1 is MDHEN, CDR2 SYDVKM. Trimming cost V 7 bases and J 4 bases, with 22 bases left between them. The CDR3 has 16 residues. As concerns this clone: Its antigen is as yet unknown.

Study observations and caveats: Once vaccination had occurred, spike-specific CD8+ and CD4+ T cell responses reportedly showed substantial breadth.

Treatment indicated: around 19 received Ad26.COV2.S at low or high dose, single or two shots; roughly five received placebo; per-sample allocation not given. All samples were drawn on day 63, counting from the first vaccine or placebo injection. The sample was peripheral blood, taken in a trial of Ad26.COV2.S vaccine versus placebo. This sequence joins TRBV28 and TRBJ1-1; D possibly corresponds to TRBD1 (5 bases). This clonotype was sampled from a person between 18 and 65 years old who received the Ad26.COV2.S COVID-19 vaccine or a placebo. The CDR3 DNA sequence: TGTGCCAGCACCCCGGGGCGGGAGACGGAGGTCACTGAAGCTTTCTTT. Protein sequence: CASTPGRETEVTEAFF.